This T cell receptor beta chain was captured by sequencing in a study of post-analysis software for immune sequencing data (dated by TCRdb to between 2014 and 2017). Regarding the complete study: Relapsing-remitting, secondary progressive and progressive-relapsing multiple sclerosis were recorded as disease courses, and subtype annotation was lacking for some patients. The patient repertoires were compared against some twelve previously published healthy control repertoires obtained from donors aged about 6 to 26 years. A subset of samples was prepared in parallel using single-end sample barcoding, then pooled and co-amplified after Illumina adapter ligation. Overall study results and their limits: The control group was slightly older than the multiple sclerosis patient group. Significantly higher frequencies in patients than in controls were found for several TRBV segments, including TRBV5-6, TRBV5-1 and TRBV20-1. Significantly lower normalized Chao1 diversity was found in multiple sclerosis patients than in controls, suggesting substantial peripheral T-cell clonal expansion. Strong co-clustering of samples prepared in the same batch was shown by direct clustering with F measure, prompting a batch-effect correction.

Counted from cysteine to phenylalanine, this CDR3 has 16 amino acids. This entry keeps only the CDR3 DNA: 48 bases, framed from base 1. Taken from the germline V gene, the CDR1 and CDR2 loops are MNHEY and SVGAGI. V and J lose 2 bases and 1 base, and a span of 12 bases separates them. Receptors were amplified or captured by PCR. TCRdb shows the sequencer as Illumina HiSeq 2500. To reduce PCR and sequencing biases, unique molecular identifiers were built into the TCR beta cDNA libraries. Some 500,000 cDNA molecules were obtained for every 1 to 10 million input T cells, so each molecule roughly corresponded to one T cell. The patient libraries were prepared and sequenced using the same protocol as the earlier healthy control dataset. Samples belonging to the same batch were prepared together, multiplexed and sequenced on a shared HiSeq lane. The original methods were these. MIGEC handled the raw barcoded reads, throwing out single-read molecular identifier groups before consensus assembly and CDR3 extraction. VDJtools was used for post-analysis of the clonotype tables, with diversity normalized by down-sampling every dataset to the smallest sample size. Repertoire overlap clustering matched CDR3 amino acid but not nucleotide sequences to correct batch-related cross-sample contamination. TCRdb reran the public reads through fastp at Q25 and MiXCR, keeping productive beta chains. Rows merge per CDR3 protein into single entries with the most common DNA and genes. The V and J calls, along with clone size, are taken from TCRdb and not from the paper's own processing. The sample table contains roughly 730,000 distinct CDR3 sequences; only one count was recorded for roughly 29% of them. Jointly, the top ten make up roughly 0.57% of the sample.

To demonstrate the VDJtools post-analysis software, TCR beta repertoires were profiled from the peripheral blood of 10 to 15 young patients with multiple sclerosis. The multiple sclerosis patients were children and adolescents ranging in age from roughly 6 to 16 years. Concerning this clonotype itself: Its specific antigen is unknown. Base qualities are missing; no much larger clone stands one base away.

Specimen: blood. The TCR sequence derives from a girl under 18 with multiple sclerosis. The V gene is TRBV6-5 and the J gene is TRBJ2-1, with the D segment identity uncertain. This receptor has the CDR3 CASSYGRVVSYNEQFF. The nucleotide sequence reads TGTGCCAGCAGTTACGGTCGTGTCGTGTCCTACAATGAGCAGTTCTTC.